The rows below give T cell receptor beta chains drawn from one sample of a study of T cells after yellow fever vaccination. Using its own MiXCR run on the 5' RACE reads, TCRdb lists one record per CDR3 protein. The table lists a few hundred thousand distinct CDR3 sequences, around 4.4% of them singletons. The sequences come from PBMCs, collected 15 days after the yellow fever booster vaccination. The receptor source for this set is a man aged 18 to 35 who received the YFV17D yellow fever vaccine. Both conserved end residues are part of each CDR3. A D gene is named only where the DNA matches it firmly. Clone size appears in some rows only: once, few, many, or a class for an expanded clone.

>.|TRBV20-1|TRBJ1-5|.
CSARERVNSNQPQHF
TGCAGTGCTAGAGAGCGGGTTAATAGCAATCAGCCCCAGCATTTT
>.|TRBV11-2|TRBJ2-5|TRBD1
CASSFLDRGQETQYF
TGTGCCAGCAGCTTTTTGGACAGGGGACAAGAGACCCAGTACTTC
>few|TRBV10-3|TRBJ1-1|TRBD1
CAISESRQGGTEAFF
TGTGCCATCAGTGAGTCGAGACAGGGAGGCACTGAAGCTTTCTTT
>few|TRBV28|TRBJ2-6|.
CASSLHGSGANVLTF
TGTGCCAGCAGTTTACATGGCTCTGGGGCCAACGTCCTGACTTTC
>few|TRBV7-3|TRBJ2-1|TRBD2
CASSLTSGRSNEQFF
TGTGCCAGCAGCTTAACTAGCGGGAGGAGTAATGAGCAGTTCTTC
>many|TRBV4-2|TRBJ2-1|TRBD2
CASSQSPGFAGGYDEQFF
TGTGCCAGCAGCCAAAGCCCAGGGTTTGCGGGGGGGTACGATGAGCAGTTCTTC
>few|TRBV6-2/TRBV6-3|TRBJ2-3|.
CASSRQNTDTQYF
TGTGCCAGCAGCCGACAAAACACAGATACGCAGTATTTT
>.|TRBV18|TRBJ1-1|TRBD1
CASSLRDSTEAFF
TGTGCCAGCTCACTGAGGGACAGCACTGAAGCTTTCTTT
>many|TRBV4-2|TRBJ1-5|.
CASSQVDQGGYQPQHF
TGTGCCAGCAGCCAAGTCGACCAAGGAGGGTATCAGCCCCAGCATTTT
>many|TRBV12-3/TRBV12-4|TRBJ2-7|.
CASSPGSRDEQYF
TGTGCCAGCAGCCCGGGATCTAGGGACGAGCAGTACTTC
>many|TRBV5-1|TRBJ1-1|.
CASSPGDLNTEAFF
TGCGCCAGCAGCCCCGGGGATCTGAACACTGAAGCTTTCTTT
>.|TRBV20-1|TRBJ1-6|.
CSAPQLYNSPLHF
TGCAGTGCTCCGCAGCTCTATAATTCACCCCTCCACTTT
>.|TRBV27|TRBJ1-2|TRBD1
CASSSADRDGYGYTF
TGTGCCAGCAGTTCGGCGGACAGGGACGGATATGGCTACACCTTC
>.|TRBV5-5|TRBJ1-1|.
CASSRSTRMNTEAFF
TGTGCCAGCAGCCGCTCGACCCGAATGAACACTGAAGCTTTCTTT
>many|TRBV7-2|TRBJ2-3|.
CASSLDAGTDTQYF
TGTGCCAGCAGCTTAGACGCCGGCACAGATACGCAGTATTTT
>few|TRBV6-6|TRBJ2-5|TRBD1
CASSYSGTAAETQYF
TGTGCCAGCAGTTACTCGGGGACAGCTGCAGAGACCCAGTACTTC
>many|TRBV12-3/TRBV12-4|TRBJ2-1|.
CASARGVYNEQFF
TGTGCCAGCGCGAGGGGGGTCTACAATGAGCAGTTCTTC
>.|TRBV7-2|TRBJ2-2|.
CASSLVVAARELFF
TGTGCCAGCAGCTTAGTTGTGGCAGCGAGGGAGCTGTTTTTT
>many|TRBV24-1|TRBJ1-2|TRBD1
CATSDATGIYGYTF
TGTGCCACCAGTGACGCGACAGGGATCTATGGCTACACCTTC
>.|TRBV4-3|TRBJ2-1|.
CASSPTAYNEQFF
TGCGCCAGCAGCCCGACAGCTTACAATGAGCAGTTCTTC
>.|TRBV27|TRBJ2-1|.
CASSLSRGPLNEQFF
TGTGCCAGCAGTTTATCGCGGGGGCCACTCAATGAGCAGTTCTTC
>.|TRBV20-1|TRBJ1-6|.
CSARDPQQGNSPLHF
TGCAGTGCTAGAGATCCGCAGCAGGGAAATTCACCCCTCCACTTT
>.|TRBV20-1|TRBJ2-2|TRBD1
CSAKRGGQALTGELFF
TGCAGTGCAAAAAGAGGGGGACAGGCCCTGACCGGGGAGCTGTTTTTT
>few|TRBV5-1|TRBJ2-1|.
CASSLGLGNNEQFF
TGCGCCAGCAGCTTGGGTCTCGGGAACAATGAGCAGTTCTTC
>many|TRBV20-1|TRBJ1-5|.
CSARVLGGAGNQPQHF
TGCAGTGCTAGAGTTTTGGGGGGCGCGGGGAATCAGCCCCAGCATTTT
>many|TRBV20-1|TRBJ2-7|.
CSASYNSYEQYF
TGCAGTGCTAGTTATAACTCCTACGAGCAGTACTTC
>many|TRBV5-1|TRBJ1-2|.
CASSWTSSNYGYTF
TGCGCCAGCAGCTGGACATCCTCTAACTATGGCTACACCTTC
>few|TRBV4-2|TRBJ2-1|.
CASSQNSDEQFF
TGTGCCAGCAGCCAAAATTCAGATGAGCAGTTCTTC
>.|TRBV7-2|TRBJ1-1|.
CASSLPVALPQAFF
TGTGCCAGCAGCTTACCCGTCGCCTTGCCTCAAGCTTTCTTT
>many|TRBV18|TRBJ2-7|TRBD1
CASLGTGSGEQYF
TGTGCCAGCTTAGGGACAGGGAGTGGCGAGCAGTACTTC
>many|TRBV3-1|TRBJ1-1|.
CASRPGEGTEAFF
TGTGCCAGCAGGCCCGGGGAGGGGACTGAAGCTTTCTTT
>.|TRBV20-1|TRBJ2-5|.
CSASPSRTQYF
TGCAGTGCTAGTCCCTCCAGGACCCAGTACTTC
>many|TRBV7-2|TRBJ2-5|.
CASSRPEGLPRAQYF
TGTGCCAGCAGCCGTCCCGAAGGACTGCCCCGGGCCCAGTACTTC
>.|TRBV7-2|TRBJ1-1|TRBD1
CASSLDRVTEAFF
TGTGCCAGCAGCTTGGACAGGGTCACTGAAGCTTTCTTT
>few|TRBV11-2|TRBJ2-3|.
CASSDLLGEGGDTQYF
TGTGCCAGCAGCGACCTTTTGGGAGAGGGGGGAGATACGCAGTATTTT
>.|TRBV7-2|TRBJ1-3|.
CASSPPSRSGNTIYF
TGTGCCAGCAGCCCTCCCAGCCGCTCTGGAAACACCATATATTTT
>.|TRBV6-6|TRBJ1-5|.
CASSYAGLLSNQPQHF
TGTGCCAGCAGTTACGCGGGACTTCTTAGCAATCAGCCCCAGCATTTT
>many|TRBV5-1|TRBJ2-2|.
CASSAVLRVAGELFF
TGCGCCAGCAGCGCGGTTCTCAGGGTTGCCGGGGAGCTGTTTTTT
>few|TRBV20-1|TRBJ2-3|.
CSARDSGGSTDTQYF
TGCAGTGCTAGAGATTCAGGCGGGAGCACAGATACGCAGTATTTT
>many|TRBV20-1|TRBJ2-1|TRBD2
CSARGTSGAHF
TGCAGTGCTAGGGGAACTAGCGGGGCCCACTTC
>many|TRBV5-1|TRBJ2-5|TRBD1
CASSLGQGQETQYF
TGTGCCAGCAGTTTAGGACAGGGGCAGGAGACCCAGTACTTC
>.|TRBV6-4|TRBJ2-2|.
CASSDSIAGGELFF
TGTGCCAGCAGTGACTCGATTGCTGGCGGGGAGCTGTTTTTT
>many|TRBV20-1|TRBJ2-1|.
CSARFGTLQFF
TGCAGTGCTAGATTCGGGACACTACAGTTCTTC
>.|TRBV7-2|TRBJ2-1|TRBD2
CASSSESGGAYNEQFF
TGTGCCAGCAGCAGCGAAAGCGGGGGGGCCTACAATGAGCAGTTCTTC
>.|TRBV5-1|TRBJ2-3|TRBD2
CASSLELAGGSDTQYF
TGCGCCAGCAGCTTGGAGCTAGCGGGGGGGTCCGATACGCAGTATTTT
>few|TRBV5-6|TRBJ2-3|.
CASSLRVTLSTDTQYF
TGTGCCAGCAGCTTACGAGTTACTCTAAGCACAGATACGCAGTATTTT
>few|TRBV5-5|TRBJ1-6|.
CASSLAQGQSPLHF
TGTGCCAGCAGCTTGGCCCAGGGGCAGTCACCCCTCCACTTT
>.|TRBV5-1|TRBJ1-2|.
CASSFSLLPGDGNTF
TGCGCCAGCAGCTTCTCTTTACTGCCAGGGGATGGCAACACCTTC
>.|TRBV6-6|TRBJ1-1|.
CASSHRTGLMNTEAFF
TGTGCCAGCAGCCACCGAACAGGCCTCATGAACACTGAAGCTTTCTTT
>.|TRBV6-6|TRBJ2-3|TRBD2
CASTSTQRGAHTQYF
TGTGCCAGCACTTCGACCCAGCGGGGTGCCCATACGCAGTATTTT
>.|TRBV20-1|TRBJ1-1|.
CSARAGGSNTEAFF
TGCAGTGCTAGAGCAGGAGGAAGTAACACTGAAGCTTTCTTT
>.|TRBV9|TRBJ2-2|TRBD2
CASSAREGGPSGELFF
TGTGCCAGCAGCGCCCGGGAGGGGGGCCCCTCCGGGGAGCTGTTTTTT
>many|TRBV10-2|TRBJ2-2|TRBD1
CASRKDRTNTGELFF
TGCGCCAGCAGGAAGGACAGGACGAACACCGGGGAGCTGTTTTTT